These T cell receptor beta chains were read from a single sample in a study of PD-1 blockade in classical Hodgkin lymphoma. Using immunoSEQ multiplex PCR, the repertoire was profiled, and TCRdb retains in-frame clones only, with some absent. The data contain 30,000 to 45,000 clones, about 90% of them singletons. The starting material was peripheral blood mononuclear cells (PBMCs), obtained before the second cycle of nivolumab. Receptors originate from a human donor with classical Hodgkin lymphoma. Both conserved end residues are part of each CDR3. The D gene is left open where the match is weak. For some rows the clone size is stated as once, few or many, or as a class when expanded; others skip it.

size: -
D: TRBD1
J: TRBJ1-2
V: TRBV30
CDR3: CGTGAGHDYGYTF
DNA: TGCGGTACAGGGGCCGGTCATGACTATGGCTACACCTTC

size: -
D: -
J: TRBJ1-5
V: TRBV2
CDR3: CASRDTGYSNQPQHF
DNA: TGTGCCAGCAGAGACACAGGGTACAGCAATCAGCCCCAGCATTTT

size: -
D: -
J: TRBJ1-5
V: TRBV28
CDR3: CASSVKQGRHQPQHF
DNA: TGTGCCAGCAGTGTAAAACAGGGCAGGCATCAGCCCCAGCATTTT

size: -
D: -
J: TRBJ2-1
V: TRBV6-6
CDR3: CASTYRDPSYNEQFF
DNA: TGTGCCAGCACTTACCGGGACCCCTCCTACAATGAGCAGTTCTTC

size: -
D: -
J: TRBJ1-2
V: TRBV20-1
CDR3: CSATFSYGYTF
DNA: TGCAGTGCTACCTTCAGCTATGGCTACACCTTC

size: few
D: -
J: TRBJ1-3
V: TRBV5-1
CDR3: CASSLDSSGNTIYF
DNA: TGCGCCAGCAGCTTGGACAGCTCTGGAAACACCATATATTTT

size: -
D: -
J: TRBJ2-1
V: TRBV6-1
CDR3: CASSEPGLLNEQFF
DNA: TGTGCCAGCAGTGAACCCGGACTCCTCAATGAGCAGTTCTTC

size: -
D: -
J: TRBJ1-3
V: TRBV6-6
CDR3: CASRGDTDTIYF
DNA: TGTGCCAGCAGGGGGGATACGGACACCATATATTTT

size: -
D: -
J: TRBJ1-2
V: TRBV9
CDR3: CASSRNAWEQGIYYGYTF
DNA: TGTGCCAGCAGTCGAAATGCTTGGGAGCAGGGGATATACTATGGCTACACCTTC

size: -
D: -
J: TRBJ2-2
V: TRBV12-2
CDR3: CASRLGNPGDLTGELFF
DNA: TGTGCAAGTCGCTTAGGGAATCCTGGGGATCTCACCGGGGAGCTGTTTTTT

size: once
D: -
J: TRBJ2-3
V: TRBV18
CDR3: CASSPPSTDTQYF
DNA: TGTGCCAGCTCACCCCCTTCCACAGATACGCAGTATTTT

size: -
D: TRBD2
J: TRBJ2-5
V: TRBV14
CDR3: CASSQRGLAGVKTQYF
DNA: TGTGCCAGCAGCCAAAGGGGACTAGCGGGCGTAAAGACCCAGTACTTC

size: -
D: -
J: TRBJ1-1
V: TRBV27
CDR3: CASSLAGVKNTEAFF
DNA: TGTGCCAGCAGTTTGGCCGGGGTCAAGAACACTGAAGCTTTCTTT

size: -
D: -
J: TRBJ2-5
V: TRBV6-1
CDR3: CASSAQGTTEETQYF
DNA: TGTGCCAGCAGTGCGCAAGGGACAACTGAAGAGACCCAGTACTTC

size: once
D: TRBD1
J: TRBJ1-4
V: TRBV18
CDR3: CASSPGLGQSNEKLFF
DNA: TGTGCCAGCTCACCAGGTTTGGGACAGAGTAATGAAAAACTGTTTTTT

size: -
D: -
J: TRBJ1-1
V: TRBV6-5
CDR3: CASSYSRRTEAFF
DNA: TGTGCCAGCAGTTACTCTCGGAGAACTGAAGCTTTCTTT

size: -
D: TRBD2
J: TRBJ2-1
V: TRBV4-1
CDR3: CASSQDLAGYNEQFF
DNA: TGCGCCAGCAGCCAAGACCTAGCGGGATACAATGAGCAGTTCTTC

size: once
D: TRBD2
J: TRBJ2-5
V: TRBV7-6
CDR3: CASSFYSGRPKETQYF
DNA: TGTGCCAGCAGCTTTTATAGCGGGAGGCCCAAAGAGACCCAGTACTTC

size: -
D: TRBD2
J: TRBJ2-7
V: TRBV5-4
CDR3: CASGLGREQYF
DNA: TGTGCCAGCGGACTAGGGCGCGAGCAGTACTTC

size: -
D: -
J: TRBJ1-4
V: TRBV19
CDR3: CASSIQGRPNEKLFF
DNA: TGTGCCAGTAGTATACAGGGGCGACCTAATGAAAAACTGTTTTTT

size: -
D: -
J: TRBJ1-6
V: TRBV5-1
CDR3: CASRGDSSYNSPLHF
DNA: TGCGCCAGCAGGGGGGATAGCTCCTATAATTCACCCCTCCACTTT

size: -
D: -
J: TRBJ1-1
V: TRBV19
CDR3: CASMGDMNTEAFF
DNA: TGTGCCAGTATGGGAGATATGAACACTGAAGCTTTCTTT

size: once
D: -
J: TRBJ2-7
V: TRBV2
CDR3: CASSTRGSTEQYF
DNA: TGTGCCAGCAGTACCCGGGGTAGCACCGAGCAGTACTTC

size: -
D: TRBD2
J: TRBJ2-1
V: TRBV9
CDR3: CASSVAAAGAYNEQFF
DNA: TGTGCCAGCAGCGTAGCGGCAGCGGGAGCATACAATGAGCAGTTCTTC

size: once
D: -
J: TRBJ1-3
V: TRBV6-1
CDR3: CASSEPAVRNTIYF
DNA: TGTGCCAGCAGTGAACCGGCAGTACGAAACACCATATATTTT

size: -
D: -
J: TRBJ1-1
V: TRBV28
CDR3: CATKSGITEAFF
DNA: TGTGCCACCAAGTCGGGGATCACTGAAGCTTTCTTT

size: -
D: TRBD2
J: TRBJ2-1
V: TRBV9
CDR3: CASGLAEHNEQFF
DNA: TGTGCCTCCGGGCTAGCGGAACACAATGAGCAGTTCTTC

size: -
D: TRBD1
J: TRBJ2-7
V: TRBV28
CDR3: CASRNSPTGAYEQYF
DNA: TGTGCCAGCAGGAATTCACCGACAGGGGCCTACGAGCAGTACTTC

size: once
D: -
J: TRBJ1-3
V: TRBV28
CDR3: CASRTYSGNTIYF
DNA: TGTGCCAGCAGGACCTACTCTGGAAACACCATATATTTT

size: -
D: -
J: TRBJ2-1
V: TRBV5-5
CDR3: CASSHAPSLGYNEQFF
DNA: TGTGCCAGCAGCCACGCCCCCTCTCTGGGGTACAATGAGCAGTTCTTC

size: -
D: -
J: TRBJ1-2
V: TRBV25-1
CDR3: CASSENKVGSYGYTF
DNA: TGTGCCAGCAGTGAAAATAAGGTTGGTAGCTATGGCTACACCTTC

size: -
D: TRBD2
J: TRBJ2-1
V: TRBV7-8
CDR3: CASSFLAGDSYNEQFF
DNA: TGTGCCAGCAGCTTCTTAGCGGGAGACTCCTACAATGAGCAGTTCTTC

size: -
D: TRBD1
J: TRBJ2-7
V: TRBV5-8
CDR3: CASSLAGGPDEQYF
DNA: TGTGCCAGCAGCTTGGCAGGGGGTCCCGACGAGCAGTACTTC

size: -
D: -
J: TRBJ2-7
V: TRBV9
CDR3: CASSVDDGLYEQYF
DNA: TGTGCCAGCAGCGTAGATGACGGGCTCTACGAGCAGTACTTC

size: -
D: -
J: TRBJ1-1
V: TRBV7-3
CDR3: CASSLGRVNTEAFF
DNA: TGTGCCAGCAGCTTAGGGCGCGTGAACACTGAAGCTTTCTTT

size: few
D: -
J: TRBJ2-2
V: TRBV7-3
CDR3: CASSLIGGTITGELFF
DNA: TGTGCCAGCAGCTTAATTGGCGGGACCATCACCGGGGAGCTGTTTTTT

size: -
D: -
J: TRBJ1-4
V: TRBV5-1
CDR3: CASSPTVVANEKLFF
DNA: TGCGCCAGCAGCCCCACCGTGGTTGCTAATGAAAAACTGTTTTTT

size: few
D: -
J: TRBJ2-5
V: TRBV28
CDR3: CASRLSGLNQETQYF
DNA: TGTGCCAGCCGCCTAAGTGGGCTTAACCAAGAGACCCAGTACTTC

size: once
D: -
J: TRBJ2-1
V: TRBV19
CDR3: CASSIGGNEQFF
DNA: TGTGCCAGTAGTATAGGAGGCAATGAGCAGTTCTTC

size: -
D: -
J: TRBJ1-2
V: TRBV7-3
CDR3: CASIRGAGYTF
DNA: TGTGCCAGCATCCGGGGAGCTGGCTACACCTTC

size: -
D: -
J: TRBJ1-5
V: TRBV19
CDR3: CASSIVRPSNQPQHF
DNA: TGTGCCAGTAGTATAGTAAGACCGAGCAATCAGCCCCAGCATTTT

size: -
D: TRBD2
J: TRBJ2-7
V: TRBV9
CDR3: CASSGTSYEQYF
DNA: TGTGCCAGCAGCGGGACTAGCTACGAGCAGTACTTC

size: -
D: TRBD2
J: TRBJ2-1
V: TRBV6-4
CDR3: CASRQLAGRDEQFF
DNA: TGTGCCAGCAGGCAACTAGCGGGACGGGATGAGCAGTTCTTC

size: -
D: -
J: TRBJ1-2
V: TRBV25-1
CDR3: CASSELNRNYGYTF
DNA: TGTGCCAGCAGTGAATTGAACAGAAACTATGGCTACACCTTC

size: once
D: -
J: TRBJ1-1
V: TRBV4-2
CDR3: CASSQGGTPAAFF
DNA: TGTGCCAGCAGCCAAGGAGGGACACCGGCAGCTTTCTTT

size: once
D: TRBD2
J: TRBJ2-1
V: TRBV27
CDR3: CASRASGVRYNEQFF
DNA: TGTGCCAGCCGGGCTAGCGGGGTACGCTACAATGAGCAGTTCTTC

size: -
D: -
J: TRBJ1-4
V: TRBV27
CDR3: CATKPAGRGVLNEKLFF
DNA: TGTGCCACAAAACCCGCGGGGCGCGGCGTATTGAATGAAAAACTGTTTTTT

size: -
D: -
J: TRBJ2-7
V: TRBV11-3
CDR3: CASSLGNYEQYF
DNA: TGTGCCAGCAGCTTAGGGAACTACGAGCAGTACTTC

size: -
D: -
J: TRBJ1-1
V: TRBV9
CDR3: CASSPQQTEAFF
DNA: TGTGCCAGCAGCCCGCAGCAAACTGAAGCTTTCTTT

size: -
D: TRBD1
J: TRBJ1-1
V: TRBV27
CDR3: CASSLPGRGQTEAFF
DNA: TGTGCCAGCAGTTTACCAGGGAGGGGGCAGACTGAAGCTTTCTTT

size: -
D: -
J: TRBJ1-1
V: TRBV5-4
CDR3: CASSLTPADTEAFF
DNA: TGTGCCAGCAGCTTGACCCCAGCAGACACTGAAGCTTTCTTT

size: once
D: TRBD2
J: TRBJ2-6
V: TRBV19
CDR3: CASSMTGGRASGANVLTF
DNA: TGTGCCAGTAGTATGACTGGCGGGAGGGCTTCGGGGGCCAACGTCCTGACTTTC

size: -
D: -
J: TRBJ2-5
V: TRBV6-5
CDR3: CASSYGGVKTQYF
DNA: TGTGCCAGCAGTTACGGAGGTGTGAAGACCCAGTACTTC

size: -
D: -
J: TRBJ1-2
V: TRBV7-9
CDR3: CASSLAAGDGYTF
DNA: TGTGCCAGCAGCTTAGCAGCAGGCGATGGCTACACCTTC